The sample holds one count of the clone carrying this T cell receptor beta chain. The sample belongs to a study of blood T cell repertoires in COVID-19. Study overall: The cDNA or gDNA used as material had been derived from T cells, B-cell-depleted T cells, or PBMCs.

The germline V and J ends were trimmed by 3 bases and 8 bases, with 11 bases remaining between them. The germline CDR1 and CDR2 sequences are KGHSH and LQKENI. This CDR3 is 14 amino acids long. Original analysis: Estimation of nucleated cell counts was performed using reference gene primer amplification. Generated by immunoSEQ multiplex PCR, the TCRdb table keeps only in-frame clones and is missing some. The DNA was the basis for D and trimming; V, J and clone size are from that table. The profile shows hundreds of thousands of clones, roughly 88% of them singletons. Those who participated ranged in age from about 18 to 89 years and resided in about two dozen US areas.

This chain links TRBV18 with TRBJ1-6; D perhaps matches TRBD1 (6 bases). This sequence originates from a man between 25 and 39 years old who had recovered from COVID-19. The sample consisted of PBMCs or T cells enriched from blood (not recorded which). Here the CDR3 reads CASSPAGADSPLHF. The DNA for the CDR3 is TGTGCCAGCTCACCGGCAGGGGCGGATTCACCCCTCCACTTT.